This TCR beta chain was sequenced in a study of T cells in localized non-small cell lung cancer. Data came from immunoSEQ multiplex PCR; TCRdb stores just in-frame clones and leaves some out. The table lists 35,000 to 40,000 clones, roughly four fifths of them singletons. Broader study findings: Measurement of T cell clonality placed uninvolved adjacent lung highest, above the level in tumor. Adjacent lung held a median roughly 56 of the top 100 tumor clones.

The count of this clone is one. No antigen is known for it. The clonotype was recovered from a male donor older than 55 with stage III squamous cell lung carcinoma. The specimen was peripheral blood, collected before any cancer treatment.

CDR3 residues: CASRAGQLNTEAFF. CDR3 sequence (DNA): TGTGCCAGCAGGGCGGGACAGCTGAACACTGAAGCTTTCTTT. The V gene is TRBV2, the J gene TRBJ1-1, with 7 bases fitting TRBD1. Germline trimming cut 6 bases from V and 0 bases from J; bases unmatched to any gene: 4. The CDR3 contains 14 residues. Germline V gene lookup returns CDR1 SNHLY and CDR2 FYNNEI.